Listed below are T cell receptor beta chains from one sample, sequenced in a study of blood T cell repertoires in COVID-19. The repertoire was sequenced with immunoSEQ multiplex PCR; TCRdb's copy has only in-frame clones and lacks some. The sample has 150,000 to 200,000 clones, approximately 90% seen once. Sequencing was performed on peripheral blood. These receptors originate from a human donor in a cohort sampled during active COVID-19. Both conserved end residues are part of each CDR3. The D gene is left open where the match is weak. Clone size is shown for a subset of rows, as once, few, many or a class of expanded clone.

d_call	v_call	clone_size	j_call	cdr3_aa	cdr3_nt
.	TRBV3-1/TRBV3-2	.	TRBJ1-1	CASSYSGRGTEAFF	TGTGCCAGCAGCTACAGCGGCAGAGGGACTGAAGCTTTCTTT
.	TRBV27	.	TRBJ1-1	CASSLTFRGTEAFF	TGTGCCAGCAGTTTGACGTTCAGGGGCACTGAAGCTTTCTTT
.	TRBV7-2	once	TRBJ2-3	CASSFNPLAGSTDTQYF	TGTGCCAGCAGCTTTAATCCCCTTGCGGGGTCAACAGATACGCAGTATTTT
.	TRBV4-3	.	TRBJ1-3	CASSQAAQFSGNTIYF	TGCGCCAGCAGCCAAGCTGCTCAGTTCTCTGGAAACACCATATATTTT
.	TRBV30	once	TRBJ1-1	CAWGRTLKTEAFF	TGTGCCTGGGGGAGGACACTGAAGACTGAAGCTTTCTTT
TRBD1	TRBV4-2	.	TRBJ2-3	CASSHYSGTGYGDTQYF	TGTGCCAGCAGCCACTACTCCGGGACAGGGTATGGAGATACGCAGTATTTT
TRBD2	TRBV2	.	TRBJ2-7	CASSERGSSYEQYF	TGTGCCAGCAGTGAGCGGGGGAGCTCCTACGAGCAGTACTTC
.	TRBV15	.	TRBJ2-3	CATSASLQGITDTQYF	TGTGCCACCAGCGCCAGTTTACAGGGAATCACAGATACGCAGTATTTT
TRBD1	TRBV2	.	TRBJ1-5	CASSATGGRQPQHF	TGTGCCAGCAGTGCAACAGGGGGCCGTCAGCCCCAGCATTTT
TRBD2	TRBV5-4	.	TRBJ2-5	CASSPSGGAARETQYF	TGTGCCAGCAGTCCTAGCGGGGGGGCCGCTCGAGAGACCCAGTACTTC
.	TRBV5-5	.	TRBJ1-4	CASSNTAAGEKLFF	TGTGCCAGCAGCAATACCGCAGCAGGGGAAAAACTGTTTTTT
.	TRBV14	once	TRBJ2-6	CASSQDQRANVLTF	TGTGCCAGCAGCCAAGATCAGCGAGCCAACGTCCTGACTTTC
TRBD1	TRBV7-2	.	TRBJ2-7	CASSLAGTGWLEQYF	TGTGCCAGCAGCTTAGCAGGGACAGGCTGGTTGGAGCAGTACTTC
.	TRBV10-2	.	TRBJ2-3	CASTGSTDTQYF	TGCGCCAGTACAGGGAGCACAGATACGCAGTATTTT
.	TRBV30	once	TRBJ2-1	CAWSGPRRLYNEQFF	TGTGCCTGGAGTGGCCCCAGAAGACTTTACAATGAGCAGTTCTTC
TRBD1	TRBV6-2/TRBV6-3	.	TRBJ2-2	CASSRAGGGNTGELFF	TGTGCCAGCAGCCGCGCAGGGGGCGGAAACACCGGGGAGCTGTTTTTT